These 30 T cell receptor beta chains came from one sample sequenced in a study of blood T cell repertoires in COVID-19. Profiling relied on immunoSEQ multiplex PCR, and the TCRdb table lists in-frame clones only, not all of them. The table includes 60,000 to 75,000 clones, about 85% detected once. Sample: peripheral blood. Source of these receptors: a woman of 80 years or more with active or convalescent COVID-19.

The rearrangement uses TRBV25-1 and TRBJ2-7, with TRBD1 matching 8 bases. Germline V gene lookup returns CDR1 MGHDK and CDR2 SYGVNS. With 9 bases clipped from V and 7 bases from J, the junction kept 11 bases outside the gene matches. The CDR3 is 13 amino acids. CDR3 region: CASNGGTGLEQYF. CDR3 nucleotide sequence: TGTGCCAGTAATGGGGGGACAGGCCTAGAGCAGTACTTC.

V and J are TRBV5-1 and TRBJ1-2; D gene uncertain. V was shortened by 3 bases and J by 7 bases, with 19 bases between the two germline ends. The CDR3 covers 15 residues. CDR1 SGHRS and CDR2 YFSETQ come from the germline V gene. CDR3 sequence: CASSSGILHWGGYTF. In nucleotides, the CDR3 is TGCGCCAGCAGCTCCGGGATACTCCACTGGGGTGGCTACACCTTC.

V gene TRBV15 combines with J gene TRBJ2-7; D might be TRBD1 (6 bases). Germline assignment: CDR1 LNHNV and CDR2 YYDKDF (reference sequence). This CDR3 contains 15 residues. Deletions cut 1 base from V and 2 bases from J, with 12 bases between. The CDR3 loop is CATSRVQGQPYEQYF. CDR3 in DNA: TGTGCCACCAGCAGAGTACAGGGTCAGCCCTACGAGCAGTACTTC.

The chain is built from TRBV15 and TRBJ1-2; 10 nucleotides align to TRBD1. CDR3 size: 15 residues. V lost 5 bases, J lost 2 bases, and 5 bases stayed unmatched. Per the germline V gene, CDR1 is LNHNV and CDR2 is YYDKDF (reference sequence). CDR3 bases: TGTGCCACCAGCGGGTGGGACAGGGGCAACTATGGCTACACCTTC. Translating it yields CATSGWDRGNYGYTF. The whole variable domain, filled in from reference TRBV15 and TRBJ1-2, reads DAMVIQNPRYQVTQFGKPVTLSCSQTLNHNVMYWYQQKSSQAPKLLFHYYDKDFNNEADTPDNFQSRRPNTSFCFLDIRSPGLGDTAMYLCATSGWDRGNYGYTFGSGTRLTVV.

This sequence joins TRBV28 and TRBJ1-1; D is ambiguous. The V end lost 2 bases, the J end lost 3 bases, and 10 bases lay between the germline ends. Germline V gives CDR1 MDHEN, CDR2 SYDVKM. The CDR3 spans 14 residues. The CDR3 spells CASSLAGKDTEAFF. The CDR3 DNA sequence: TGTGCCAGCAGTTTAGCGGGGAAGGACACTGAAGCTTTCTTT.

The chain employs TRBV16 and TRBJ1-2, with 7 bases that match TRBD1. The CDR3 is made up of 13 amino acids. Germline V gene data show CDR1 as KGHSY and CDR2 as FQNENV. Unmatched junction bases numbered 1, after V lost 4 bases and J lost 2 bases. The CDR3 here is CASSPTGNYGYTF. In nucleotides, the CDR3 is TGTGCCAGCAGCCCGACAGGGAACTATGGCTACACCTTC.

The V call is TRBV7-9, the J call TRBJ2-3, with 14 positions matching TRBD2. This CDR3 has 16 amino acids. Germline V gives CDR1 SEHNR, CDR2 FQNEAQ (reference sequence). Trimming took 3 bases from V and 4 from J; bases not matched to a gene: 3. DNA for the CDR3: TGTGCCAGCAGCTTCGGGACTAGCGGGGGACCAGATACGCAGTATTTT. Its translation: CASSFGTSGGPDTQYF.

The rearrangement links TRBV6-6 to TRBJ1-2, with D perhaps TRBD1 (5 bases). Germline loops: CDR1 MNHNY, CDR2 SVGAGI (reference sequence). Trimming left V 0 bases short and J 12 bases short, with 23 bases between. The CDR3 contains 16 residues. CDR3 sequence reads: CASSYSGAGLRHWNTF. For the CDR3, the DNA is TGTGCCAGCAGTTACTCAGGGGCAGGGTTGCGACACTGGAACACCTTC.

The chain combines TRBV6-6 with TRBJ2-1; D not resolved. The CDR3 is 11 residues long. Trimming removed 7 bases from V and 10 bases from J, with 11 bases in between. Germline V gene sequence: CDR1 MNHNY, CDR2 SVGAGI (reference sequence). The CDR3 loop reads CASNKLGEQFF. CDR3 nucleotides: TGTGCCAGCAACAAATTGGGCGAGCAGTTCTTC.

The V call is TRBV10-1, the J call TRBJ1-4; a weak D match, TRBD1 (6 bases). Germline-derived CDR1 and CDR2 are WNHNN and SYGVQD (reference sequence). CDR3 length equals 14 residues. V was pared by 7 bases and J by 6 bases, with 15 bases between. CDR3 coding DNA: TGCGCCAGCACAGGACAGCGGGATTATGAAAAACTGTTTTTT. Its translation is CASTGQRDYEKLFF.

The V and J genes are TRBV29-1 and TRBJ1-2; 8 nucleotides match TRBD1. V dropped 6 bases and J dropped 7; count of bases not matched to a gene: 16. The CDR3 consists of 15 residues. Germline CDR1 and CDR2: SQVTM and ANQGSEA. The CDR3 is CSVVMDRVVLSGYTF. The CDR3 nucleotides read TGCAGCGTCGTTATGGACAGGGTGGTTCTTAGTGGCTACACCTTC.

This chain links TRBV15 with TRBJ1-6; no clear D gene. Trimming took 0 bases from V and 3 from J, leaving 9 bases between them. The V gene's germline CDR1 is LNHNV and CDR2 YYDKDF (reference sequence). The CDR3 covers 16 residues. The CDR3 is CATSRDPPGYNSPLHF. CDR3 nucleotide sequence: TGTGCCACCAGCAGAGACCCTCCGGGCTATAATTCACCCCTCCACTTT.

J is TRBJ1-1 and V is TRBV4-1; D ambiguous. There are 15 residues in the CDR3. V lost 1 base, J lost 5 bases, and 14 bases lay in between. Germline CDR1 MGHRA, CDR2 YSYEKL. In DNA form, the CDR3 reads TGCGCCAGCAGCCAAGGTCTGGCCACAAGAACTGAAGCTTTCTTT. Protein product: CASSQGLATRTEAFF.

V usage is TRBV30 and J usage is TRBJ1-4, with a tentative D call TRBD1 (5 bases). The germline V and J ends were trimmed by 7 bases and 4 bases, with 10 bases remaining between them. This CDR3 has 12 residues. Germline V gene lookup returns CDR1 GTSNPN and CDR2 SVGIG (reference sequence). The CDR3 nucleotides read TGTGCCTCTGACAGAGATAATGAAAAACTGTTTTTT. Its protein is CASDRDNEKLFF.

This clone was picked up many times. This chain links TRBV9 with TRBJ2-1; 7 bases align to TRBD2. Looked up from germline, CDR1 is SGDLS and CDR2 is YYNGEE. This CDR3 is built from 18 residues. With 1 base clipped from V and 5 bases from J, the junction kept 15 bases outside the gene matches. The CDR3 bases are TGTGCCAGCAGCGTAACAGACCACGGGGGGTCGGTGAACAATGAGCAGTTCTTC. Its translation: CASSVTDHGGSVNNEQFF.

V usage is TRBV7-9 and J usage is TRBJ2-2, with 8 bases that match TRBD1. Germline CDR1 reads SEHNR; CDR2 reads FQNEAQ (reference sequence). J lost 13 bases, V lost 4 bases, and 8 bases had no gene match. The CDR3 covers 13 residues. The CDR3: CASSSLDRGGLFF. CDR3 nucleotide sequence: TGTGCCAGCAGCTCCCTCGACAGGGGTGGGCTGTTTTTT.

The genes are TRBV11-2 and TRBJ1-3; D call uncertain. The ends were cut back, 5 bases at V and 0 bases at J, with 14 bases in the middle. This CDR3 has 16 residues. Germline V gives CDR1 SGHAT, CDR2 FQNNGV. DNA for the CDR3: TGTGCCAGCAGCCCGCGGATCATCGCCTCTGGAAACACCATATATTTT. Translation: CASSPRIIASGNTIYF.

The J gene is TRBJ1-1, the V gene TRBV29-1; D unresolved. In germline, CDR1 is SQVTM, CDR2 ANQGSEA. This CDR3 region has 13 residues. V lost 6 bases and J 3 bases, leaving 14 bases between the germline ends. As DNA, the CDR3 is TGCAGCGTCGGAACTGGAGTCGACACTGAAGCTTTCTTT. Protein sequence: CSVGTGVDTEAFF.

The chain joins TRBV30 to TRBJ1-2; D is ambiguous. V was clipped by 0 bases and J by 1 base, with 9 bases between them. Germline V gene data show CDR1 as GTSNPN and CDR2 as SVGIG (reference sequence). The CDR3 has 14 residues. Written as DNA, the CDR3 is TGTGCCTGGAGTGTATTTGCGGGTAACTATGGCTACACCTTC. This encodes CAWSVFAGNYGYTF.

The rearrangement links TRBV6-2 or TRBV6-3 to TRBJ1-6, with a tentative D call TRBD1 (5 bases). The V and J ends lost 2 bases and 4 bases respectively, with 9 bases between them. The germline V gene has CDR1 MNHEY and CDR2 SVGEGT. The CDR3 is 15 residues long. The CDR3 DNA is TGTGCCAGCAGTTACGGAGGGACGTATAATTCACCCCTCCACTTT. This encodes CASSYGGTYNSPLHF.

The CDR3 is CASSIGGQTGHEQYF. The CDR3 nucleotides read TGTGCCAGTAGTATAGGGGGCCAGACAGGGCACGAGCAGTACTTC. The chain links TRBV19 to TRBJ2-7, with TRBD1 matching 7 bases. V was clipped by 1 base and J by 5 bases; unmatched bases: 8. The CDR3 spans 15 residues. CDR1 is LNHDA, CDR2 SQIVND, per germline (reference sequence).

J is TRBJ2-5 and V is TRBV7-3; 10 nucleotides align to TRBD1. With 3 bases clipped from V and 5 bases from J, the junction kept 6 bases outside the gene matches. Germline V gene lookup returns CDR1 SGHTA and CDR2 FQGTGA. CDR3 length equals 15 residues. CDR3 protein: CASSLGQGSWETQYF. In DNA form, the CDR3 reads TGTGCCAGCAGCTTGGGACAGGGGTCGTGGGAGACCCAGTACTTC.

This chain uses TRBV28 with TRBJ2-1; 11 positions agree with TRBD2. CDR1 is MDHEN, CDR2 SYDVKM, per germline. V trimming: 7 bases; J trimming: 4 bases; junction bases outside the gene matches: 3. The CDR3 extends over 14 amino acids. In DNA form, the CDR3 reads TGTGCCAGCATAATAGCGGGGGGGTACAATGAGCAGTTCTTC. Protein product: CASIIAGGYNEQFF.

This clone has a handful of counts. J is TRBJ1-3 and V is TRBV9, with a possible D match to TRBD1 (5 bases). The germline V gene encodes CDR1 SGDLS and CDR2 YYNGEE. V was trimmed by 0 bases and J by 0 bases, leaving 13 bases between them. The CDR3 has 17 amino acids. CDR3 in amino acids: CASSVGRQISSGNTIYF. In DNA form, the CDR3 reads TGTGCCAGCAGCGTAGGTCGACAGATTTCCTCTGGAAACACCATATATTTT.

In its sample, this clone was seen once. This chain connects TRBV30 to TRBJ2-1; D possibly matches TRBD1 or TRBD2 (5 bases each). This CDR3 is built from 14 residues. With 5 bases removed from V and 4 bases from J, the gap between germline ends came to 15 bases. Germline CDR1 GTSNPN, CDR2 SVGIG (reference sequence). This CDR3 is CAWGAGETYNEQFF. The CDR3 DNA reads TGTGCCTGGGGGGCCGGGGAGACTTACAATGAGCAGTTCTTC. The complete variable domain, with remaining parts taken from reference TRBV30 and TRBJ2-1, reads SQTIHQWPATLVQPVGSPLSLECTVEGTSNPNLYWYRQAAGRGLQLLFYSVGIGQISSEVPQNLSASRPQDRQFILSSKKLLLSDSGFYLCAWGAGETYNEQFFGPGTRLTVL.

This chain links TRBV10-3 with TRBJ2-1; 12 bases line up with TRBD2. CDR1 and CDR2 from the germline V gene are ENHRY and SYGVKD. Losses at the gene ends were 5 bases for V and 9 bases for J; bases not matched to a gene: 11. CDR3 length equals 16 residues. The CDR3 sequence: CAISLRTSGDAGEQFF. CDR3 DNA: TGTGCCATCAGTCTCAGGACTAGCGGGGATGCAGGTGAGCAGTTCTTC.

V is TRBV18 and J is TRBJ1-3; D unresolved. CDR1 KGHSH and CDR2 LQKENI come from the germline V gene. V dropped 3 bases and J dropped 0 bases, with 9 bases sitting between them. The CDR3 consists of 15 residues. CDR3 in amino acids: CASSPTTISGNTIYF. The CDR3 region has the DNA TGTGCCAGCTCACCGACGACAATCTCTGGAAACACCATATATTTT.

This clone has just one count. This chain connects TRBV9 to TRBJ2-3, with TRBD2 as a possible D gene (5 bases). There are 16 residues in the CDR3. The germline gives CDR1 SGDLS, CDR2 YYNGEE. V lost 0 bases, J lost 5 bases, and 16 bases lay in between. The CDR3 reads CASSVAGSVGEDTQYF. The CDR3, as DNA: TGTGCCAGCAGCGTAGCAGGATCCGTCGGGGAAGATACGCAGTATTTT.

This clone has just one count. The chain combines TRBV29-1 with TRBJ2-1; 8 positions match TRBD1. The CDR3 contains 12 residues. The junction had 12 bases not matched to a gene; V was cut back by 8 bases and J by 12 bases. Germline assignment: CDR1 SQVTM and CDR2 ANQGSEA. The CDR3 protein is CSPLDRAAGQFF. The CDR3 coding sequence is TGCAGCCCCTTGGACAGGGCAGCCGGGCAGTTCTTC.

The gene calls are TRBV5-6 and TRBJ2-7; D unclear. The V end was cut by 5 bases, the J end by 3 bases, with 6 bases between. The CDR3 is 11 amino acids. Per germline, CDR1 SGHDT and CDR2 YYEEEE. The CDR3 reads CASSNSYEQYF. In DNA, the CDR3 is TGTGCCAGCAGTAACAGCTACGAGCAGTACTTC.